Sequencing of this TCR beta chain was carried out in a study of T cell responses to AZD1222 COVID-19 vaccine. Study summary: Second doses were pooled across both intervals (about 4 or about 12 weeks).

CDR3 length equals 14 residues. The germline gives CDR1 SEHNR, CDR2 FQNEAQ (reference sequence). Trimming took 5 bases from V and 0 from J, leaving 10 bases between them. Comment on this clone: The antigen remains undetermined.

Study results and caveats: Among spike-specific TCRs, nearly half reportedly target unmutated variant regions. Only 5 to 7 individuals given AZD1222 were seropositive at baseline.

Sequencing was performed with immunoSEQ multiplex PCR; in TCRdb, only in-frame clones are kept and a portion is missing. The table lists 150,000 to 200,000 clones, 90% to 95% of them singletons, with roughly 9.2% in the top ten. This chain joins TRBV7-9 and TRBJ1-1, with TRBD1 as a possible D gene (5 bases). The receptor's source is an adult in good health. The source material was peripheral blood, sampled on day 0 of AZD1222 vaccination. The DNA of the CDR3 is TGTGCCAGCAGCCGCCTAGGGGTGAACACTGAAGCTTTCTTT. Encoded protein: CASSRLGVNTEAFF.